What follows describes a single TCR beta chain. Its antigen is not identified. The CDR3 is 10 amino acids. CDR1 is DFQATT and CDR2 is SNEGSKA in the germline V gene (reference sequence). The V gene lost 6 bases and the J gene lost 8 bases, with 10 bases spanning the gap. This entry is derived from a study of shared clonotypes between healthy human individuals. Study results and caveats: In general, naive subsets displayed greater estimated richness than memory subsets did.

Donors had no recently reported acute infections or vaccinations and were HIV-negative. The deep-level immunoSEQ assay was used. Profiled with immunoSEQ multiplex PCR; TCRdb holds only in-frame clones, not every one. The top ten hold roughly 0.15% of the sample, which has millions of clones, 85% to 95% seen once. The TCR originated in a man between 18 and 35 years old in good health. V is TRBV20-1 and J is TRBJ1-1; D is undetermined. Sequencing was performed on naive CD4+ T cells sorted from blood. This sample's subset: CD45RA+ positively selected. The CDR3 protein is CSANLGEAFF. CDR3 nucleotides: TGCAGTGCCAACCTAGGGGAAGCTTTCTTT.